Following are 17 T cell receptor beta chains from one sample sequenced in a study of blood T cell repertoires in COVID-19. TCRdb's table, derived via immunoSEQ multiplex PCR, lists solely in-frame clones and lacks some. This table has under 350,000 clones, almost 85% appearing once. Sequenced input: peripheral blood. The source is a human donor in a cohort sampled during active COVID-19.

The rearrangement joins TRBV27 to TRBJ1-2; D is ambiguous. CDR1 and CDR2 (germline): MNHEY, SMNVEV (reference sequence). V shed 3 bases and J shed 2 bases, with 7 bases lying between them. This CDR3 has 13 amino acids. Here the CDR3 reads CASSFGGNYGYTF. CDR3 bases: TGTGCCAGCAGTTTTGGCGGCAACTATGGCTACACCTTC.

This clone was picked up one time. The chain links TRBV30 to TRBJ1-5; 9 bases line up with TRBD1. Trimming at V came to 4 bases and at J to 1 base, leaving 5 bases not matched to a gene. This CDR3 comprises 15 residues. In germline, CDR1 is GTSNPN, CDR2 SVGIG (reference sequence). The CDR3 nucleotides are TGTGCCTGGAAAAAACAGGGGGCAAGCAATCAGCCCCAGCATTTT. Encoded protein: CAWKKQGASNQPQHF.

The chain carries TRBV5-1 and TRBJ2-7; 7 bases are shared with TRBD1. CDR1 SGHRS and CDR2 YFSETQ come from the germline V gene. J gave up 1 base and V 0 bases, and 1 base lay outside the gene matches. CDR3 length equals 14 residues. For the CDR3, the DNA is TGCGCCAGCAGCTTGGTCAGGGGGTCCTACGAGCAGTACTTC. This encodes CASSLVRGSYEQYF.

The chain uses TRBV18 and TRBJ2-7, with 8 bases matching TRBD2. Germline CDR1 is KGHSH and CDR2 is LQKENI. This CDR3 has 15 amino acids. J lost 5 bases, V lost 5 bases, and 11 bases had no gene match. CDR3: CASSSQTSVPNEQYF. The CDR3 DNA sequence: TGTGCCAGCTCATCTCAGACTAGCGTCCCCAACGAGCAGTACTTC.

V gene TRBV3-1 (or the pseudogene TRBV3-2) combines with J gene TRBJ2-7; the D gene is possibly TRBD1 (5 bases). Trimming stripped 4 bases from V and 2 bases from J, with 18 bases between. Germline CDR1 and CDR2: LGHDT and YNNKEL (reference sequence). CDR3 size: 16 residues. Here the CDR3 reads CASSPVGGAQAYEQYF. The CDR3 nucleotides read TGTGCCAGCAGCCCCGTTGGTGGGGCGCAAGCCTACGAGCAGTACTTC.

To note about this clone: A much larger clone differs from this one at a single base, so this may be a read error. The sample contains more than one DNA sequence encoding this CDR3. The genes are TRBV5-1 and TRBJ1-6; D may be TRBD1 (6 bases). There are 14 residues in the CDR3. V lost 0 bases and J lost 6, with 7 bases in between. The germline V gene encodes CDR1 SGHRS and CDR2 YFSETQ. The CDR3 nucleotides read TGCGCCAGCAGCTTGGGCAGGGGTAATTCACCCCTCCACTTT. As protein: CASSLGRGNSPLHF.

The chain carries TRBV4-1 and TRBJ1-2; the D gene is possibly TRBD1 (5 bases). The CDR3 totals 14 residues. Trimming took off 6 bases at V and 3 bases at J, with 14 bases between the two ends. CDR1 is MGHRA, CDR2 YSYEKL, per germline. The CDR3 coding sequence is TGCGCCAGCAGTCGCACCACAGGCTACTATGGCTACACCTTC. This encodes CASSRTTGYYGYTF.

The CDR3 reads CASSYSTGDTDTQYF. In DNA form, the CDR3 reads TGTGCCAGCAGTTACTCGACAGGAGACACAGATACGCAGTATTTT. The chain combines TRBV6-5 with TRBJ2-3, with D maybe TRBD1 (6 bases). Trimming took 0 bases from V and 2 from J, leaving 9 bases between them. The CDR3 covers 15 residues. In germline, CDR1 is MNHEY, CDR2 SVGAGI.

The chain recombines TRBV14 with TRBJ2-7; TRBD2 is a possible D gene (5 bases). V was clipped by 4 bases and J by 2 bases, with 9 bases between them. Germline CDR1 is SGHDN and CDR2 is FVKESK. This CDR3 has 13 residues. In nucleotides, the CDR3 is TGTGCCAGCAGCCCCAGCGGAACCTACGAGCAGTACTTC. The encoded protein is CASSPSGTYEQYF. Together with reference TRBV14 and TRBJ2-7, the CDR3 gives the full variable domain: EAGVTQFPSHSVIEKGQTVTLRCDPISGHDNLYWYRRVMGKEIKFLLHFVKESKQDESGMPNNRFLAERTGGTYSTLKVQPAELEDSGVYFCASSPSGTYEQYFGPGTRLTVT.

The chain uses TRBV11-2 and TRBJ1-6; possible D gene TRBD1, 5 bases. The ends were cut back, 4 bases at V and 5 bases at J, with 15 bases in the middle. This CDR3 has 16 amino acids. Germline V CDR1 and CDR2: SGHAT, FQNNGV. For the CDR3, the DNA is TGTGCCAGCAGCTCCCCCAGGGAGGAGGATAATTCACCCCTCCACTTT. It encodes CASSSPREEDNSPLHF. Looking up the rest from reference TRBV11-2 and TRBJ1-6 gives the full variable domain: EAGVAQSPRYKIIEKRQSVAFWCNPISGHATLYWYQQILGQGPKLLIQFQNNGVVDDSQLPKDRFSAERLKGVDSTLKIQPAKLEDSAVYLCASSSPREEDNSPLHFGNGTRLTVT.

This sequence joins TRBV6-5 and TRBJ1-2; no reliable D call. The V gene's germline CDR1 is MNHEY and CDR2 SVGAGI. The V end was cut by 0 bases, the J end by 7 bases, with 15 bases between. The CDR3 is 15 residues long. The CDR3 loop is CASSYSAGDVGGYTF. The CDR3 nucleotides are TGTGCCAGCAGTTACTCGGCCGGAGATGTTGGTGGCTACACCTTC.

The chain employs TRBV5-1 and TRBJ1-1; D is unresolved. The V end lost 3 bases, the J end lost 1 base, and 4 bases lay between the germline ends. The V gene's germline CDR1 is SGHRS and CDR2 YFSETQ. This CDR3 is built from 12 residues. The CDR3 is CASSSGNTEAFF. The CDR3 DNA reads as TGCGCCAGCAGCTCCGGGAACACTGAAGCTTTCTTT.

The genes are TRBV18 and TRBJ2-7; 8 positions agree with TRBD1. This CDR3 contains 12 residues. CDR1 KGHSH and CDR2 LQKENI come from the germline V gene. V lost 6 bases and J lost 7; bases outside the gene matches: 5. The CDR3, as DNA: TGTGCCAGCTCGCCGACAGGGGAAGAGCAGTACTTC. Amino acid sequence: CASSPTGEEQYF.

This chain uses TRBV2 with TRBJ1-5; 8 nucleotides line up with TRBD1. Germline CDR1 reads SNHLY; CDR2 reads FYNNEI. V shed 6 bases, J shed 6 bases, and the junction held 4 bases outside the gene matches. The CDR3 is 13 amino acids. CDR3 residues: CASSPGGRQPQHF. The CDR3 DNA is TGTGCCAGCAGCCCAGGGGGCCGTCAGCCCCAGCATTTT.

The CDR3 region has the DNA TGTGCCACCAGTGACCTGGACAGGCCCACCTACGAGCAGTACTTC. Residues: CATSDLDRPTYEQYF. The chain is built from TRBV24-1 and TRBJ2-7, with TRBD1 matching 7 bases. The junction had 7 bases not matched to a gene; V was cut back by 4 bases and J by 2 bases. The CDR3 sequence is 15 residues long. Germline V lookup: CDR1 KGHDR, CDR2 SFDVKD.

This rearrangement joins TRBV27 to TRBJ1-5; 8 nucleotides agree with TRBD1. This CDR3 comprises 15 residues. J gave up 6 bases and V 3 bases, and 7 bases lay outside the gene matches. Germline V gene data show CDR1 as MNHEY and CDR2 as SMNVEV (reference sequence). CDR3 sequence reads: CASSFRGQGGQPQHF. In DNA, the CDR3 is TGTGCCAGCAGTTTCCGAGGACAGGGCGGTCAGCCCCAGCATTTT.

This chain links TRBV9 with TRBJ1-2, with TRBD1 matching over 7 bases. Trimming cost V 1 base and J 4 bases; bases outside gene matches: 10. The CDR3 spans 16 residues. The germline V gene has CDR1 SGDLS and CDR2 YYNGEE. This CDR3 reads CASSVRTGVQSYGYTF. The CDR3 DNA follows: TGTGCCAGCAGCGTACGTACAGGGGTTCAGAGCTATGGCTACACCTTC.